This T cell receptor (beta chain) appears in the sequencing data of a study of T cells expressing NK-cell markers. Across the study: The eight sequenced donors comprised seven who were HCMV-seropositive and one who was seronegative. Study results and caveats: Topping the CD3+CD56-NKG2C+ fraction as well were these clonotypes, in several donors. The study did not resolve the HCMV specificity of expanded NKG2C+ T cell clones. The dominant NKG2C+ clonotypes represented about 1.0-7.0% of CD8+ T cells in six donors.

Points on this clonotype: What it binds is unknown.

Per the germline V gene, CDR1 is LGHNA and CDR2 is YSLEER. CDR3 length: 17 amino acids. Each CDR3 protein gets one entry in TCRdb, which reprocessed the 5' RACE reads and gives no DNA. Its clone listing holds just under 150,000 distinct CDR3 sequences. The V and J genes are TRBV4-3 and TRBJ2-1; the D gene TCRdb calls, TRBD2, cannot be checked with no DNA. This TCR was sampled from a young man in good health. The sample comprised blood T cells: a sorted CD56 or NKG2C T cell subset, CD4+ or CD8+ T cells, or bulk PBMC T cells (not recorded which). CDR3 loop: CASSQDSTSGPYNEQFF.